This TCR beta chain was captured in a study of T cells after yellow fever vaccination. TCRdb fed the 5' RACE reads into MiXCR, producing one record per CDR3 protein. Seen here are around 350,000 distinct CDR3 sequences, 11% observed once, and the top ten hold roughly 18%. V gave up 5 bases and J gave up 0 bases, with 13 bases separating them. The CDR3 sequence is 15 residues long. Germline lookup yields CDR1 MNHEY and CDR2 SMNVEV (reference sequence). The chain has TRBV27 and TRBJ1-1; D is undetermined. The sequence was collected from a man aged 18 to 30 who received the YFV17D yellow fever vaccine. The specimen was PBMCs, collected on the day of the first yellow fever vaccination. The CDR3 sequence: CASSKSIDMNTEAFF. The CDR3 DNA follows: TGTGCCAGCAGTAAAAGTATCGATATGAACACTGAAGCTTTCTTT.